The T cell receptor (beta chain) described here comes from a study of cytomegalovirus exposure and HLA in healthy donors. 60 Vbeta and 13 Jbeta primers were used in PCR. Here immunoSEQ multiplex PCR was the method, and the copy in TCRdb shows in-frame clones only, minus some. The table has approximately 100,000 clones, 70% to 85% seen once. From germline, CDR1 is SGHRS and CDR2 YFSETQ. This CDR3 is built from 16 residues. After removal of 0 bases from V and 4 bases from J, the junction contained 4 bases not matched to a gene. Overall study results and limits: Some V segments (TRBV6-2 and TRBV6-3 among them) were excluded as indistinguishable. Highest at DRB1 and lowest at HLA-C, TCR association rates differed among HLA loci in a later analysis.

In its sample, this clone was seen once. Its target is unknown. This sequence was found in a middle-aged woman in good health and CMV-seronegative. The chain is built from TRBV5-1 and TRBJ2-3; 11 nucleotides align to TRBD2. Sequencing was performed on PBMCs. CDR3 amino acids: CASSLVAGGAADTQYF. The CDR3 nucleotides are TGCGCCAGCAGCTTGGTAGCGGGGGGGGCCGCAGATACGCAGTATTTT.